This T cell receptor (beta chain) was identified during a study of OX40 agonist ivuxolimab in advanced cancers. For the study at large: Of the participants, under 50% had some prior anti-PD-1, anti-PD-L1 or anti-CTLA-4 therapy, which was allowed.

TCRdb keeps only in-frame clones here, not all; method: immunoSEQ multiplex PCR. The sample includes under 20,000 clones, around four fifths of them seen just once. This TCR was recovered from an adult with an advanced solid tumor such as melanoma, head and neck, liver or kidney cancer. Sequencing was performed on CD4+ or CD8+ T cells sorted from blood, taken in a trial of the OX40 agonist ivuxolimab.

The CDR3 DNA reads as TGCAGCATACTAGCGGGGGGGAATCTCGGCTACGAGCAGTACTTC. As protein: CSILAGGNLGYEQYF. This rearrangement joins TRBV29-1 to TRBJ2-7; 13 nucleotides match TRBD2. V trimming: 8 bases; J trimming: 3 bases; junction bases outside the gene matches: 10. The CDR3 totals 15 residues. Looked up from germline, CDR1 is SQVTM and CDR2 is ANQGSEA.